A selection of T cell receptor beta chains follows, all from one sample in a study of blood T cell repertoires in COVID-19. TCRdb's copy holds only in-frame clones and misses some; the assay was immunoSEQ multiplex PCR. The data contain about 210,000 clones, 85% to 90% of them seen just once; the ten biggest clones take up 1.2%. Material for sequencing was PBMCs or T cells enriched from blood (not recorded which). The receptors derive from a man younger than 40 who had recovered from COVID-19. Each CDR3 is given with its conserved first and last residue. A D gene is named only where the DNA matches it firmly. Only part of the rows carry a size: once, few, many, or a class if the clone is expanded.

CDR3nt: TGTGCTAGTGGTTTGGGACAGGGGACAGGGGGGGATACGCAGTATTTT; CDR3aa: CASGLGQGTGGDTQYF; j_gene: TRBJ2-3; v_gene: TRBV12-5; abundance: NA; d_gene: TRBD1
CDR3nt: TGTGCCTGGAGTGGGACACTCTCCTTGACCACTGAAGCTTTCTTT; CDR3aa: CAWSGTLSLTTEAFF; j_gene: TRBJ1-1; v_gene: TRBV30; abundance: NA; d_gene: NA
CDR3nt: TGTGCCAGCAGCTTAGGGTCCAGGGCAGGGGTTTCCTACGAGCAGTACTTC; CDR3aa: CASSLGSRAGVSYEQYF; j_gene: TRBJ2-7; v_gene: TRBV7-9; abundance: NA; d_gene: NA
CDR3nt: TGTGCCAGCAGCATTGACAGGGCTTCTGGAAACACCATATATTTT; CDR3aa: CASSIDRASGNTIYF; j_gene: TRBJ1-3; v_gene: TRBV21-1; abundance: NA; d_gene: NA
CDR3nt: TGTGCCTGGAGTGTAGGGATGGGGCTTCAGCCCCAGCATTTT; CDR3aa: CAWSVGMGLQPQHF; j_gene: TRBJ1-5; v_gene: TRBV30; abundance: NA; d_gene: NA
CDR3nt: TGTGCCAGCAGCTCGACAGGGTATGGCTACACCTTC; CDR3aa: CASSSTGYGYTF; j_gene: TRBJ1-2; v_gene: TRBV7-2; abundance: NA; d_gene: TRBD1
CDR3nt: TGTGCCAGCAGCCTAAGAACAGGGGGCGCCGGCACCGGGGAGCTGTTTTTT; CDR3aa: CASSLRTGGAGTGELFF; j_gene: TRBJ2-2; v_gene: TRBV7-2; abundance: NA; d_gene: TRBD1
CDR3nt: TGTGCCAGCAGTTTGAGGGGCAATCAGCCCCAGCATTTT; CDR3aa: CASSLRGNQPQHF; j_gene: TRBJ1-5; v_gene: TRBV27; abundance: NA; d_gene: NA
CDR3nt: TGTGCCACCAGTGATTCTTACAGGGGGAGGAATGAGCAGTTCTTC; CDR3aa: CATSDSYRGRNEQFF; j_gene: TRBJ2-1; v_gene: TRBV24-1; abundance: NA; d_gene: TRBD1
CDR3nt: TGTGCCAGCAGCCTCAGTGGAGGGACAGCGTCTGAAAAACTGTTTTTT; CDR3aa: CASSLSGGTASEKLFF; j_gene: TRBJ1-4; v_gene: TRBV9; abundance: few; d_gene: TRBD1
CDR3nt: TGTGCCAGCAGCCTCGGACTAGCGGGAGAAGATGAGCAGTTCTTC; CDR3aa: CASSLGLAGEDEQFF; j_gene: TRBJ2-1; v_gene: TRBV28; abundance: NA; d_gene: TRBD2
CDR3nt: TGTGCCAGCAGTCATACCGAACAGGGGTATGGCTACACCTTC; CDR3aa: CASSHTEQGYGYTF; j_gene: TRBJ1-2; v_gene: TRBV28; abundance: NA; d_gene: TRBD1
CDR3nt: TGCGCCAGCAGCCAAGGCACTAGCGGGGAGTACAATGAGCAGTTCTTC; CDR3aa: CASSQGTSGEYNEQFF; j_gene: TRBJ2-1; v_gene: TRBV4-3; abundance: NA; d_gene: TRBD2
CDR3nt: TGTGCCAGCAAGGGGTTGACTGGGGCCAACGTCCTGACTTTC; CDR3aa: CASKGLTGANVLTF; j_gene: TRBJ2-6; v_gene: TRBV6-5; abundance: NA; d_gene: NA
CDR3nt: TGTGCCAGTAGTATAGTCCGCGAGGCCAACGTCCTGACTTTC; CDR3aa: CASSIVREANVLTF; j_gene: TRBJ2-6; v_gene: TRBV19; abundance: NA; d_gene: NA
CDR3nt: TGCAGCGCCGAACACGGGACAGACAACACCGGGGAGCTGTTTTTT; CDR3aa: CSAEHGTDNTGELFF; j_gene: TRBJ2-2; v_gene: TRBV29-1; abundance: NA; d_gene: TRBD1
CDR3nt: TGTGCCAGCAACCCCGGACTAGCGGACTCTGGGGCCAACGTCCTGACTTTC; CDR3aa: CASNPGLADSGANVLTF; j_gene: TRBJ2-6; v_gene: TRBV7-9; abundance: NA; d_gene: TRBD2
CDR3nt: TGTGCCAGCAGTGCGGCAGGGGGTACAGATACGCAGTATTTT; CDR3aa: CASSAAGGTDTQYF; j_gene: TRBJ2-3; v_gene: TRBV6-4; abundance: NA; d_gene: TRBD1
CDR3nt: TGTGCCAGCAGCTTAGCCTTGGGGACAGGGGTTAACGAGCAGTACTTC; CDR3aa: CASSLALGTGVNEQYF; j_gene: TRBJ2-7; v_gene: TRBV7-9; abundance: NA; d_gene: TRBD1
CDR3nt: TGCAGCGTTCCGGACAGTTCTAGCTCCTACAATGAGCAGTTCTTC; CDR3aa: CSVPDSSSSYNEQFF; j_gene: TRBJ2-1; v_gene: TRBV29-1; abundance: NA; d_gene: NA
CDR3nt: TGTGCCAGCAGCTTAGAGCGAGGTAAACCCACCTACGAGCAGTACTTC; CDR3aa: CASSLERGKPTYEQYF; j_gene: TRBJ2-7; v_gene: TRBV7-8; abundance: NA; d_gene: NA
CDR3nt: TGTGCCAGTAAGGGGGTCTCCAGGGGCGAGCAGTACTTC; CDR3aa: CASKGVSRGEQYF; j_gene: TRBJ2-7; v_gene: TRBV28; abundance: NA; d_gene: NA
CDR3nt: TGTGCCTGGAGTGTAGGGGGGACAGGGTTATCTGAGCAGTACTTC; CDR3aa: CAWSVGGTGLSEQYF; j_gene: TRBJ2-7; v_gene: TRBV30; abundance: NA; d_gene: TRBD1
CDR3nt: TGTGCCAGCAGTCATCCCACACAGGGGTTCATTTCAGGGACTGAAGCTTTCTTT; CDR3aa: CASSHPTQGFISGTEAFF; j_gene: TRBJ1-1; v_gene: TRBV28; abundance: NA; d_gene: TRBD1
CDR3nt: TGTGCCAGCCAGGGGCAGTCCTACGAGCAGTACTTC; CDR3aa: CASQGQSYEQYF; j_gene: TRBJ2-7; v_gene: TRBV13; abundance: NA; d_gene: NA
CDR3nt: TGTGCCAGTAGTATAGACGGACAGGGGGCCTACGAGCAGTACTTC; CDR3aa: CASSIDGQGAYEQYF; j_gene: TRBJ2-7; v_gene: TRBV19; abundance: NA; d_gene: TRBD1